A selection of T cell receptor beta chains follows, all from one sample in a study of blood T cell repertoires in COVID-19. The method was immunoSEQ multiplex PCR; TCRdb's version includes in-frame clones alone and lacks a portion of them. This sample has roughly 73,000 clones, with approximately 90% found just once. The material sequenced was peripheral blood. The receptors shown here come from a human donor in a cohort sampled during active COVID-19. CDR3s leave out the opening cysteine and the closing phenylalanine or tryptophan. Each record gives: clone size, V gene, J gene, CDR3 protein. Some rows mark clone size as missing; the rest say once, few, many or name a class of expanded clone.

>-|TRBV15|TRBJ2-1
ATSYPPGGHEQF
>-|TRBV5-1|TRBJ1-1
ASSTGEDTEAF
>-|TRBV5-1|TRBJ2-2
ASTLAGGTGELF
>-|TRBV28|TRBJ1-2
ASTMTWGAYGYT
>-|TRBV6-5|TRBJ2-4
ASSTGKAKNIQY
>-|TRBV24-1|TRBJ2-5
ATSDWTGSNETQY
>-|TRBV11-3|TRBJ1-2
ASSLGQSYGYT
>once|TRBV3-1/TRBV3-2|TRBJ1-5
ASSQGHREQPQH
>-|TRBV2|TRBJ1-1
ASSDQGNTEAF
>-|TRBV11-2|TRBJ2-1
ASSHLAGEYNEQF
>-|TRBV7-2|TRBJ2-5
ASTPLGPGLQGTQY
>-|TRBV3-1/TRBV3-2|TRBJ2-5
ASSEPWGETVETQY
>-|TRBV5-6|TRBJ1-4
ASSPDRATNEKLF
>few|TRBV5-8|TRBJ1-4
ASSLEIGANEKLF
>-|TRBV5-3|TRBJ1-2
ARSPPGQKITNYGYT
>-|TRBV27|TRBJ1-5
ASSLFGRGPNQPQH
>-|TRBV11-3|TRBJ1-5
ASGIGGSNQPQH
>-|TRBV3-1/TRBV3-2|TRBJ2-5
ASRQGGLVERGTQY
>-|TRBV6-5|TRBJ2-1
ASTGPDYWNEQF
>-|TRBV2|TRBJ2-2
ASTLGGGSTGELF
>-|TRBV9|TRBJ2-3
ASSVDGGYTQY
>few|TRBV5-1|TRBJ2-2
ASSWDQREWYGELF
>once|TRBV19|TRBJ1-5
ASSMVGDNQPQH
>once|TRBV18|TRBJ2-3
ASSVGGATDTQY
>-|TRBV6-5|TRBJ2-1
ASRRLATHDNEQF
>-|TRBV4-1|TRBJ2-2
ASSHILLGAGELF
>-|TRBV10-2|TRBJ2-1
ASSERGEQF
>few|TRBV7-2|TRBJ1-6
ASSLQENSPLH
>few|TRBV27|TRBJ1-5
ASSLSRTGNQPQH
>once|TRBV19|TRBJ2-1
ASRGRGLLWQF
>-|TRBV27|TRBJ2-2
ASSLGLAGPNTGELF
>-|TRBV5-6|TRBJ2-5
ASSLRQQGLETQY
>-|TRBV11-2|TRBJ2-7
ASSLGLAAYYEQY
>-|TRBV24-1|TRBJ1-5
ATSELTGGNQPQH
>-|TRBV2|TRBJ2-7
ANRAGIDIAYEQY
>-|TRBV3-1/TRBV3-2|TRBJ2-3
ASSQRLAGAADTQY
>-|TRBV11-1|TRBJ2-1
ASSLAEGREEF
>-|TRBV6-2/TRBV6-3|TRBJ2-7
ASSYDSIYEQY
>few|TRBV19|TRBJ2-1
ASSIRRGEQF
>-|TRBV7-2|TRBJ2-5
ASSFRRSQETQY
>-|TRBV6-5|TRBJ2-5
ASSHGETQY
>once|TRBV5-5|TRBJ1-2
ASSQQGAPGYT
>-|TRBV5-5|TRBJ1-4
ASSLVSPTNEKLF
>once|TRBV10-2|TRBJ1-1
ASTAETLNTEAF
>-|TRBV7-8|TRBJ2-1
ASSLASSGYPSEGEQF
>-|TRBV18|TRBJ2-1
ASSPHGGLTGEQF
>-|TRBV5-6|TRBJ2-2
ASSQGQGANTGELF